This T cell receptor (beta chain) derives from a study of T cell repertoires in cytomegalovirus infection. CDR1 SGHNT and CDR2 YENEEA come from the germline V gene. V dropped 5 bases and J dropped 2; count of bases not matched to a gene: 2. The CDR3 totals 14 residues. TCRdb ran MiXCR on the reads and lists one entry per CDR3 protein. The sample includes about 310,000 distinct CDR3 sequences, about a sixth of them seen just once. The sequence came from a human donor in good health (CMV status not recorded). Some clones in this sample may be carry-over from other donors' samples. The V gene is TRBV11-3, the J gene TRBJ2-3, with 9 positions matching TRBD2. Sequenced input: PBMCs. CDR3 loop: CASSPSGDTDTQYF. CDR3 nucleotides: TGTGCCAGCAGCCCTAGCGGGGACACAGATACGCAGTATTTT. Full variable domain (outside the CDR3, taken from reference TRBV11-3 and TRBJ2-3): EAGVVQSPRYKIIEKKQPVAFWCNPISGHNTLYWYLQNLGQGPELLIRYENEEAVDDSQLPKDRFSAERLKGVDSTLKIQPAELGDSAVYLCASSPSGDTDTQYFGPGTRLTVL.